This T cell receptor (beta chain) is from a study of blood T cell repertoires in COVID-19. About the research overall: Both acute and convalescent COVID-19 samples were obtained from the United States, Italy and Spain. Sources were T cells, B-cell-depleted T cells, or PBMCs; the material itself was cDNA or gDNA.

Germline V CDR1 and CDR2: SEHNR, FQNEAQ (reference sequence). CDR3 length equals 13 residues. Trimming removed 4 bases from V and 0 bases from J, with 7 bases in between. Seattle researchers signed up patients amid active infection and tracked them longitudinally. Some clones are missing from TCRdb's copy, which holds only in-frame ones; the method was immunoSEQ multiplex PCR. The data hold about 130,000 clones, with 80% to 90% observed a single time. Sequencing was performed on peripheral blood. The chain uses TRBV7-9 and TRBJ2-7; the D is unclear. The sequence was obtained from a man aged 55-75 years with COVID-19, enrolled during active disease. This chain's CDR3 is CASSYIDSYEQYF. The CDR3 DNA is TGTGCCAGCAGCTATATAGACTCCTACGAGCAGTACTTC. Together with reference TRBV7-9 and TRBJ2-7, the CDR3 gives the full variable domain: DTGVSQNPRHKITKRGQNVTFRCDPISEHNRLYWYRQTLGQGPEFLTYFQNEAQLEKSRLLSDRFSAERPKGSFSTLEIQRTEQGDSAMYLCASSYIDSYEQYFGPGTRLTVT.